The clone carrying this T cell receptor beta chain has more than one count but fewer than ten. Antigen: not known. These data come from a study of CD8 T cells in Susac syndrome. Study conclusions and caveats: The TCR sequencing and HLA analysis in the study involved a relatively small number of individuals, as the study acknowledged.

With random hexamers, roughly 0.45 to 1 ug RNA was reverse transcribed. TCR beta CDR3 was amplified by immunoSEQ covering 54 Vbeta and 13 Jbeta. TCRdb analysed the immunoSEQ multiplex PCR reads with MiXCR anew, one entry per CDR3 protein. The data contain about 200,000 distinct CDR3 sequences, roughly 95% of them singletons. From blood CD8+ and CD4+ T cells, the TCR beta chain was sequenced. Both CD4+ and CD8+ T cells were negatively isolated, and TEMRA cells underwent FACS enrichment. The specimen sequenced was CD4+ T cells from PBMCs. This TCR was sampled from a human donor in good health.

Written as DNA, the CDR3 is TGCAGTGCTACTACAGCCTCCTCTACCTACGAGCAGTACTTC. Translated: CSATTASSTYEQYF. The rearrangement joins TRBV20-1 to TRBJ2-7; no reliable D call. V lost 4 bases and J lost 2, with 15 bases in between. CDR3 length: 14 residues. Germline lookup yields CDR1 DFQATT and CDR2 SNEGSKA (reference sequence).